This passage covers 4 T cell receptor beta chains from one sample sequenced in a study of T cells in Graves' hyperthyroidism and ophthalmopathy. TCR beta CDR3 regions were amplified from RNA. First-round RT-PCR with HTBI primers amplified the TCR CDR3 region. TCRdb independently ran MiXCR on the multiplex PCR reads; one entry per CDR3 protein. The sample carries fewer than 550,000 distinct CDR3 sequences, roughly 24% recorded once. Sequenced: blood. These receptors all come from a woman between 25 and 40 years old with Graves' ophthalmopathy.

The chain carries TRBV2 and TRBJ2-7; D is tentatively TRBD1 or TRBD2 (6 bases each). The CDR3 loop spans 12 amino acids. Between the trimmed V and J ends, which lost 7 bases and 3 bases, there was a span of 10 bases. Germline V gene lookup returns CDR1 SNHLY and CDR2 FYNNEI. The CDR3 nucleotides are TGTGCCAGCACCAAGGGGGGCTACGAGCAGTACTTC. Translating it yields CASTKGGYEQYF. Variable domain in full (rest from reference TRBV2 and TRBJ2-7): EPEVTQTPSHQVTQMGQEVILRCVPISNHLYFYWYRQILGQKVEFLVSFYNNEISEKSEIFDDQFSVERPDGSNFTLKIRSTKLEDSAMYFCASTKGGYEQYFGPGTRLTVT.

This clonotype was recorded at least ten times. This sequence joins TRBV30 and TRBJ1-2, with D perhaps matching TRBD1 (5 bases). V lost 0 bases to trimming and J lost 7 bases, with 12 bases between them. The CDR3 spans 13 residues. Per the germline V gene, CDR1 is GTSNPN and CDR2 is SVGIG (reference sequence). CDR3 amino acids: CAWSVRGTGGYTF. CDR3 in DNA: TGTGCCTGGAGTGTTCGAGGGACGGGTGGCTACACCTTC.

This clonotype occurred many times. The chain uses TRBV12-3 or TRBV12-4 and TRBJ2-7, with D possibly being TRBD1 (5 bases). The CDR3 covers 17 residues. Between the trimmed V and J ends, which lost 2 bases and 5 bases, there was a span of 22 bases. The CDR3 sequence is CASSLSVDNQLSHEQYF. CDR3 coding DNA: TGTGCCAGCAGTTTAAGCGTGGACAACCAACTTTCGCACGAGCAGTACTTC.

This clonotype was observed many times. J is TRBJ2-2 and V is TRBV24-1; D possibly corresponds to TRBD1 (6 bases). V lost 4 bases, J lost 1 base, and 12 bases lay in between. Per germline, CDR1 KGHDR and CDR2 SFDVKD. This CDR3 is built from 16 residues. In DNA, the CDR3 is TGTGCCACCAGTGACCCGGGACACTGGAACACCGGGGAGCTGTTTTTT. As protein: CATSDPGHWNTGELFF.